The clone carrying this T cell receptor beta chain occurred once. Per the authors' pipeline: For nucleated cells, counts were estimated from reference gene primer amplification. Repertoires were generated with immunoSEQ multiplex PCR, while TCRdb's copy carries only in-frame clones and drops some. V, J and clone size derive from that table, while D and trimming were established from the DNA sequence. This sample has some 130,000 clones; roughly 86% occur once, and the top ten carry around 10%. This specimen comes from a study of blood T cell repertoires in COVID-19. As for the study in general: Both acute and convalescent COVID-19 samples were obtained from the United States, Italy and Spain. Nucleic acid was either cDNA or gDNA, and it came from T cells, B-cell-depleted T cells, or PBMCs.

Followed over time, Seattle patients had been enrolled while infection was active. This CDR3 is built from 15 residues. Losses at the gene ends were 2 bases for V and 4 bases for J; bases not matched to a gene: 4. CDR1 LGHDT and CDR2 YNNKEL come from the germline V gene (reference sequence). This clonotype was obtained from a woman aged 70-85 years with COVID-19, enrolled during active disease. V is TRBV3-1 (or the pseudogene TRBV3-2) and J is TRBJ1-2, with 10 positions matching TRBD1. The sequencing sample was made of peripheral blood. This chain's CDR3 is CASSQFDRGLYGYTF. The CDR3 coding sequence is TGTGCCAGCAGCCAATTCGACAGGGGGCTCTATGGCTACACCTTC.